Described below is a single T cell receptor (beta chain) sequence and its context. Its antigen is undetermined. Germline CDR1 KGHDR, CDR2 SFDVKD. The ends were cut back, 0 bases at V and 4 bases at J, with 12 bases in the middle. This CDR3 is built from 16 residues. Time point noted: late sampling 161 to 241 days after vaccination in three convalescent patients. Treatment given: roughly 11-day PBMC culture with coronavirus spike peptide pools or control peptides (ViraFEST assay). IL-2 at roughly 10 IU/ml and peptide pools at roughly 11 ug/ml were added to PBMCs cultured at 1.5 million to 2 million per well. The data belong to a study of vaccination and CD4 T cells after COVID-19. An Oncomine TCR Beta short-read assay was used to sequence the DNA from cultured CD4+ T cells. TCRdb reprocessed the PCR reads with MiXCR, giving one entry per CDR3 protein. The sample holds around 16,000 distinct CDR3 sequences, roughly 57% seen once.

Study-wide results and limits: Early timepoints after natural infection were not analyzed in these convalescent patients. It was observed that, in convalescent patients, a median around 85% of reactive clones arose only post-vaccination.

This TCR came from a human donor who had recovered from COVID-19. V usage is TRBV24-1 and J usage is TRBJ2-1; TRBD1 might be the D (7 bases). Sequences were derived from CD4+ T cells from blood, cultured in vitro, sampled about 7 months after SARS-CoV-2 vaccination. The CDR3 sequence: CATSDLRAGGYNEQFF. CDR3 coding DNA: TGTGCCACCAGTGATTTGAGGGCAGGGGGGTACAATGAGCAGTTCTTC.